This TCR beta chain was recorded in a study of OX40 agonist ivuxolimab in advanced cancers. Study information: Every 2 weeks, patients got intravenous ivuxolimab at one of six dose levels (0.01-10 mg/kg).

This table comes from immunoSEQ multiplex PCR, and its TCRdb copy is limited to in-frame clones, with some not included. The sample records around 80,000 clones, roughly 90% being singletons. There are 14 residues in the CDR3. J lost 7 bases, V lost 5 bases, and 9 bases had no gene match. CDR1 and CDR2 (germline): SGHTA, FQGNSA. The receptor's source is an adult with an advanced solid tumor such as melanoma, head and neck, liver or kidney cancer. The sequencing used CD4+ or CD8+ T cells sorted from blood, collected in a trial of the OX40 agonist ivuxolimab. The chain has TRBV7-2 and TRBJ2-7; 9 nucleotides align to TRBD2. CDR3: CASSQAGGRGEQYF. CDR3 coding DNA: TGTGCCAGCAGCCAAGCGGGAGGTCGGGGGGAGCAGTACTTC.